The entry below describes one T cell receptor (beta chain). The sample belongs to a study of cytomegalovirus exposure and HLA in healthy donors. The PCR contained 60 Vbeta and 13 Jbeta primers. Measured with immunoSEQ multiplex PCR; TCRdb has only the in-frame clones, and not every one. The table has about 110,000 clones, 60% to 85% seen once. V shed 3 bases and J shed 10 bases, with 13 bases lying between them. CDR1 and CDR2 from the germline V gene are SGHVS and FQNEAQ. This CDR3 comprises 13 residues. The gene calls are TRBV7-8 and TRBJ2-1, with D possibly matching TRBD2 (5 bases). This clonotype was sampled from a female donor in good health and CMV-seropositive. The specimen sequenced was PBMCs. For the CDR3, the DNA is TGTGCCAGCAGCTTGCTTCTTCCGGGAGAGCAGTTCTTC. Its translation is CASSLLLPGEQFF.